These 10 T cell receptor beta chains originate from one sample sequenced in a study of CD8+ T cells in alopecia areata listed by TCRdb under 2018. The library was prepared using the immunoSEQ multiplex PCR assay. RNA was extracted from all samples and reverse transcribed into cDNA, which served as template for TCR sequencing. The immuneACCESS repertoire file appears here via TCRdb, limited to in-frame rearrangements. These files lack a portion of the clones; in checked studies, under half of the deficit traces to unresolved V genes, and the cause of the others is not known. This sample shows roughly 110,000 clones, and none of them turns up only once. Around a fifth of the sample is in the top ten clones. Sample: lesional skin. These receptors all stem from a C3H/HeJ mouse with alopecia areata. Members of this strain share the MHC haplotype H2-k.

As concerns this clone: Any gene name here is a mouse gene name. The read stops 4 residues short of the end of the CDR3; the missing end is completed from the germline J gene. J is TRBJ2-7 and V is TRBV1; weak D call: TRBD1 (6 bases). CDR1 and CDR2 from the germline V gene are NSQYPW and LRSPGD (reference sequence). The CDR3 spans 15 residues. V dropped 2 bases and J dropped 0 bases, with 11 bases sitting between them. The CDR3 loop is CTCSALRTDSYEQYF. Partial CDR3 DNA: TGCACCTGCAGTGCATTAAGGACAGACTCCTAT.

This clone came up many times. Gene labels here are mouse ones. The CDR3 extends 4 residues past the end of the read, so its final part is completed from the germline J gene. Other DNA sequences in the same sample also yield this CDR3. The rearrangement joins TRBV13-3 to TRBJ2-7; 8 bases agree with TRBD2. The CDR3 is 15 amino acids. Per the germline V gene, CDR1 is NNHDY and CDR2 is SYVADS. The CDR3 sequence: CASSDAGLGGYEQYF. CDR3 DNA (partial): TGTGCCAGCAGTGATGCAGGGCTGGGGGGTTAT.

This clone has just a few counts. Since a far larger clone is one base different, this is likely a read error. Germline and genes: mouse. The read finishes 4 residues shy of the CDR3 end, and the germline J gene is used to complete it. J is TRBJ2-5 and V is TRBV13-1; possible D gene TRBD2, 6 bases. The CDR3 totals 14 residues. CDR1 and CDR2 from the germline V gene are NSHNY and SYGAGN. The V end was cut by 0 bases, the J end by 2 bases, with 7 bases between. The sequenced CDR3 bases are TGTGCCAGCAGTGATGGGGGGGTCCAAGAC. Its translation is CASSDGGVQD. Given in full, the CDR3 is CASSDGGVQDTQYF.

As concerns this clone: Gene names and germline refer to mouse. From the germline J gene comes the end of the CDR3, since the read stops 4 residues before it. This chain uses TRBV13-3 with TRBJ2-1; 8 positions match TRBD2. J lost 2 bases, V lost 7 bases, and 5 bases had no gene match. Germline V gene data show CDR1 as NNHDY and CDR2 as SYVADS. CDR3 length equals 14 residues. The CDR3 DNA, read in part, is TGTGCCAGCCACATGGGGGGGGACTATGCT. As protein: CASHMGGDYA. The whole CDR3 region reads CASHMGGDYAEQFF.

Only a few counts were recorded for this clone. Any gene name here is a mouse gene name. The missing CDR3 end, 4 residues past where the read stops, is filled in from the germline J gene. The chain recombines TRBV1 with TRBJ2-1; 8 bases fit TRBD1. This CDR3 contains 14 residues. CDR1 NSQYPW and CDR2 LRSPGD come from the germline V gene (reference sequence). Trimming at V came to 5 bases and at J to 4 bases, leaving 4 bases not matched to a gene. The CDR3 DNA, read in part, is TGCACCTGCAGTACTCAGGGGGCTTATGCT. Residues: CTCSTQGAYA. The entire CDR3 reads CTCSTQGAYAEQFF.

This clone was detected ten times or more. The genes and germline here are from mouse. The read terminates 4 residues before the CDR3 end, so the remaining end is supplied by the germline J gene. V gene TRBV13-3 combines with J gene TRBJ2-7, with 10 bases that match TRBD1. J lost 2 bases, V lost 7 bases, and 3 bases had no gene match. This CDR3 is 13 amino acids long. Germline CDR1 and CDR2: NNHDY and SYVADS. CDR3 loop: CASVGQGAYEQYF. The CDR3 DNA, read in part, is TGTGCCAGCGTTGGACAGGGGGCCTAT.

With respect to this clone: The translated DNA and TCRdb's protein are not identical at residue 12; the protein here was translated from the DNA. Mouse gene names and germline throughout. The read finishes 3 residues shy of the CDR3 end, and the germline J gene is used to complete it. The chain combines TRBV19 with TRBJ1-3; TRBD1 might be the D (6 bases). Deletions cut 2 bases from V and 2 bases from J, with 11 bases between. Germline-derived CDR1 and CDR2 are FNHDT and SITEND (reference sequence). The CDR3 is 15 residues long. This CDR3 reads CASSITGRTGNTLYF. The DNA read from the CDR3 is TGTGCCAGCAGTATCACAGGGAGGACTGGAAATACG.

This clone was counted ten times or more. Genes and germline come from the mouse. Read coverage stops 4 residues before the CDR3 terminus; the germline J gene supplies the remainder. This chain uses TRBV13-3 with TRBJ1-1; 10 bases align to TRBD1. CDR3 size: 15 residues. CDR1 is NNHDY, CDR2 SYVADS, per germline. The CDR3 bases that were read are TGTGCCAGCAGTGATGTTGGGGACAGGGGAGAA. Translated, it gives CASSDVGDRGE. The full CDR3 reads CASSDVGDRGEEVFF.

A few counts support this clone. The gene symbols are mouse symbols. The read terminates 4 residues ahead of where the CDR3 ends, so the germline J gene completes it. The chain joins TRBV13-3 to TRBJ1-4; 7 bases line up with TRBD1. Germline V gene sequence: CDR1 NNHDY, CDR2 SYVADS. This CDR3 comprises 12 residues. The CDR3 bases that were read are TGTGCCAGCAGCGGGACAGTCGAA. Amino acid sequence: CASSGTVE. From start to end, the CDR3 is CASSGTVERLFF. The full variable domain, rest sourced from reference TRBV13-3 and TRBJ1-4, is EAAVTQSPRSKVAVTGGKVTLSCHQTNNHDYMYWYRQDTGHGLRLIHYSYVADSTEKGDIPDGYKASRPSQENFSLILELASLSQTAVYFCASSGTVERLFFGHGTKLSVL.

As for this clone: The gene symbols are mouse symbols. From the germline J gene comes the end of the CDR3, since the read stops 4 residues before it. This chain connects TRBV13-3 to TRBJ2-5, with 9 bases matching TRBD2. CDR1 is NNHDY, CDR2 SYVADS, per germline. This CDR3 is built from 16 residues. J gave up 0 bases and V 5 bases, and 7 bases lay outside the gene matches. CDR3 region: CASSSRDWDNQDTQYF. The sequenced part of the CDR3 DNA is TGTGCCAGCAGCTCCCGGGACTGGGATAACCAAGAC.